The 13 T cell receptor beta chains given below trace back to one sample, sequenced in a study of T cells in Graves' hyperthyroidism and ophthalmopathy. TCR beta CDR3 sequences were amplified from RNA transcripts. HTBI primers drove first-round RT-PCR of the TCR CDR3. TCRdb reanalysed the multiplex PCR reads using MiXCR and keeps one entry per CDR3 protein. The table shows 540,000 or so distinct CDR3 sequences, with approximately 15% occurring only once. The sample taken for sequencing was blood. These receptors came from a woman aged 25 to 45 with Graves' hyperthyroidism.

This clonotype was found many times. One junction end disagrees with the germline gene, perhaps due to a read error. This chain links TRBV11-2 with TRBJ2-1; 10 nucleotides align to TRBD2. Germline V gene data show CDR1 as SGHAT and CDR2 as FQNNGV. The CDR3 covers 17 residues. CDR3 bases: TGTGCCAGCAGCACGGTGGGACTAGCGAACATCTACGATGAGCAGTTCTTC. Translated: CASSTVGLANIYDEQFF.

In this sample, this clonotype turned up a few times. The chain joins TRBV7-9 to TRBJ2-7; 8 nucleotides line up with TRBD2. This CDR3 has 16 amino acids. Germline CDR1 and CDR2: SEHNR and FQNEAQ (reference sequence). Trimming at V came to 0 bases and at J to 0 bases, leaving 4 bases not matched to a gene. The CDR3, as DNA: TGTGCCAGCAGCTTAGCCCTAGCGGGTAGCTCCTACGAGCAGTACTTC. Protein: CASSLALAGSSYEQYF. Drawing the rest from reference TRBV7-9 and TRBJ2-7, the complete variable domain is DTGVSQNPRHKITKRGQNVTFRCDPISEHNRLYWYRQTLGQGPEFLTYFQNEAQLEKSRLLSDRFSAERPKGSFSTLEIQRTEQGDSAMYLCASSLALAGSSYEQYFGPGTRLTVT.

Concerning this clonotype itself: A read error is possible here, since a much larger clone lies one base away. The rearrangement links TRBV12-5 to TRBJ2-1, with D maybe TRBD2 (6 bases). V was trimmed by 0 bases and J by 7 bases, leaving 13 bases between them. CDR1 and CDR2 from the germline V gene are LGHNT and FRNRAP. The CDR3 is 15 residues long. CDR3 sequence: CASGLVTGARNEQFF. The CDR3 nucleotides read TGTGCTAGTGGTTTGGTAACGGGAGCGAGGAATGAGCAGTTCTTC.

This clonotype was observed many times. This chain uses TRBV29-1 with TRBJ2-1, with D hard to call. The CDR3 is made up of 16 amino acids. Deletions cut 3 bases from V and 6 bases from J, with 21 bases between. CDR1 SQVTM and CDR2 ANQGSEA come from the germline V gene. The CDR3 sequence is CSVDLSIRVVGNEQFF. CDR3 DNA: TGCAGCGTTGATCTCTCGATTCGGGTGGTTGGCAATGAGCAGTTCTTC.

The V call is TRBV20-1, the J call TRBJ2-1; 7 nucleotides align to TRBD2. The germline V gene encodes CDR1 DFQATT and CDR2 SNEGSKA (reference sequence). The CDR3 totals 15 residues. Trimming removed 1 base from V and 3 bases from J; junction bases left unmatched: 6. DNA of the CDR3: TGCAGTGCTAGAGTTGCGGGAGATAACTACAATGAGCAGTTCTTC. Translated: CSARVAGDNYNEQFF.

This clonotype has just a few counts. The CDR3 nucleotides are TGTGCCAGTAGTACCCTTAGCGGGAGCCGCACAGATACGCAGTATTTT. As protein: CASSTLSGSRTDTQYF. The chain uses TRBV19 and TRBJ2-3; 9 bases align to TRBD2. Trimming cost V 4 bases and J 1 base; bases outside gene matches: 6. This CDR3 comprises 16 residues. Germline CDR1 and CDR2: LNHDA and SQIVND (reference sequence).

This clonotype was seen many times. The CDR3 sequence: CASSSPGVPGTGNTIYF. Written as DNA, the CDR3 is TGTGCCAGCAGTTCCCCCGGCGTGCCCGGGACTGGAAACACCATATATTTT. The genes are TRBV28 and TRBJ1-3; D ambiguous. V lost 4 bases and J 2 bases, leaving 18 bases between the germline ends. The CDR3 has 17 amino acids. CDR1 and CDR2 from the germline V gene are MDHEN and SYDVKM. Supplemented by reference TRBV28 and TRBJ1-3, the full variable domain reads DVKVTQSSRYLVKRTGEKVFLECVQDMDHENMFWYRQDPGLGLRLIYFSYDVKMKEKGDIPEGYSVSREKKERFSLILESASTNQTSMYLCASSSPGVPGTGNTIYFGEGSWLTVV.

This clonotype was detected only a few times. The chain couples TRBV3-1 to TRBJ2-1; D is undetermined. This CDR3 comprises 14 residues. Trimming shortened V by 4 bases and J by 4 bases, and 11 bases separated the two germline ends. Germline CDR1 and CDR2: LGHDT and YNNKEL (reference sequence). CDR3 in DNA: TGTGCCAGCAGCCTCCGAATGGGGTACAATGAGCAGTTCTTC. It yields the protein CASSLRMGYNEQFF.

The chain combines TRBV6-2 or TRBV6-3 with TRBJ1-1, with a tentative D call TRBD1 (6 bases). From germline, CDR1 is MNHEY and CDR2 SVGEGT. The CDR3 consists of 15 residues. Deletions cut 8 bases from V and 6 bases from J, with 22 bases between. CDR3 amino acids: CASGPFNSGASEAFF. The CDR3 DNA reads TGTGCCAGCGGTCCCTTTAATTCAGGGGCCTCTGAAGCTTTCTTT.

Only a few counts were recorded for this clonotype. The chain uses TRBV10-1 and TRBJ2-1; TRBD1 agrees at 9 bases. The ends lost 3 bases at V and 5 bases at J; junction bases unmatched: 5. CDR1 WNHNN and CDR2 SYGVQD come from the germline V gene (reference sequence). This CDR3 is 15 amino acids long. The CDR3 DNA reads as TGCGCCAGCAGTGAAGCAGGACAGGGGAACAATGAGCAGTTCTTC. It yields the protein CASSEAGQGNNEQFF.

This clonotype was counted at least ten times. The chain links TRBV7-8 to TRBJ1-1; D gene ambiguous. V gave up 5 bases and J gave up 6 bases, with 10 bases separating them. Germline V gene sequence: CDR1 SGHVS, CDR2 FQNEAQ. CDR3 size: 12 residues. In DNA, the CDR3 is TGTGCCAGCAGCCCAGCTGGGGCTGAAGCTTTCTTT. It encodes CASSPAGAEAFF.

This clonotype was recorded many times. The chain uses TRBV5-5 and TRBJ2-1; a weak D match, TRBD2 (5 bases). Trimming shortened V by 4 bases and J by 2 bases, and 10 bases separated the two germline ends. This CDR3 contains 14 residues. The germline V gene has CDR1 SGHKS and CDR2 YYEKEE (reference sequence). CDR3 nucleotide sequence: TGTGCCAGCAGCGCCGGACTGACCTACAATGAGCAGTTCTTC. Translated, it gives CASSAGLTYNEQFF.

Turning to this clonotype: This clone may be a read error of a much larger clone one base away. This chain uses TRBV7-9 with TRBJ2-1; TRBD2 matches at 13 bases. V was pared by 4 bases and J by 10 bases, with 7 bases of the junction left unmatched. This CDR3 region has 15 residues. Germline values: CDR1 SEHNR, CDR2 FQNEAQ (reference sequence). The CDR3 region has the DNA TGTGCCAGCAGCTGGGGACTAGCGGGGACCTGGGAGCAGTTCTTC. Encoded protein: CASSWGLAGTWEQFF.